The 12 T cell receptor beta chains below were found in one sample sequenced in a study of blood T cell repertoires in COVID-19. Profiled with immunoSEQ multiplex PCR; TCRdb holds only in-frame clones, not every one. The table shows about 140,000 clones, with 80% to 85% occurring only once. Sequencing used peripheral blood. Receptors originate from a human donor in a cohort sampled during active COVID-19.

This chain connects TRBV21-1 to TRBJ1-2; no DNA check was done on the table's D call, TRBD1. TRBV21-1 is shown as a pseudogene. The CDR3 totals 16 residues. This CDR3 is CASRLAPGTNLGGYTF. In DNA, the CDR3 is TGTGCCAGCAGGTTGGCCCCCGGGACAAACCTCGGGGGCTACACCTTC.

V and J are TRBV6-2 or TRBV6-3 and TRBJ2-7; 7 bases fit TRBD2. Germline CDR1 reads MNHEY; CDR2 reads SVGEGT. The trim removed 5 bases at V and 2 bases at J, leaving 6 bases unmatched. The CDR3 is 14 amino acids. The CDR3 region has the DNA TGTGCCAGCAGTACCACCCGGGGGGCCTACGAGCAGTACTTC. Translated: CASSTTRGAYEQYF.

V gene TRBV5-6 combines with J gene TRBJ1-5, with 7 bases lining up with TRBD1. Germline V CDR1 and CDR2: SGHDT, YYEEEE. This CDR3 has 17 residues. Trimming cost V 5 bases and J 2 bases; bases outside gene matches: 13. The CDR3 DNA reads TGTGCCAGCAGTTCTAGCCTTACAGGGGTGCGCAATCAGCCCCAGCATTTT. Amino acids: CASSSSLTGVRNQPQHF.

CDR3 in DNA: TGTGCCAGTAGTAGCGATGGGGGCCGGGTAACTGAAGCTTTCTTT. Residues: CASSSDGGRVTEAFF. The chain combines TRBV19 with TRBJ1-1; D perhaps matches TRBD1 (6 bases). The V gene lost 4 bases and the J gene lost 5 bases, with 17 bases spanning the gap. CDR1 LNHDA and CDR2 SQIVND come from the germline V gene (reference sequence). The length of the CDR3 is 15 residues.

The CDR3 nucleotides read TGTGCCAGCAGCCAAGGTAGACTAGCGGGGGTAGCCAAAAACATTCAGTACTTC. As protein: CASSQGRLAGVAKNIQYF. The chain joins TRBV4-2 to TRBJ2-4, with TRBD2 identical over 12 bases. With 1 base clipped from V and 0 bases from J, the junction kept 4 bases outside the gene matches. The CDR3 runs to 18 residues. CDR1 and CDR2 (germline): LGHNA, YNFKEQ.

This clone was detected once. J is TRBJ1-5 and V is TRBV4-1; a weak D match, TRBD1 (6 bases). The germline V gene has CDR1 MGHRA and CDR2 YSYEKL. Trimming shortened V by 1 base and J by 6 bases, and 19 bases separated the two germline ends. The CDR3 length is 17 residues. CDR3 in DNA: TGCGCCAGCAGCCAAGGTGATACAGGGATTGGTAGTCAGCCCCAGCATTTT. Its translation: CASSQGDTGIGSQPQHF.

The CDR3 loop reads CASRTTGQGGYGYTF. The CDR3 nucleotides are TGTGCCAGTAGAACCACGGGACAGGGTGGATATGGCTACACCTTC. The genes are TRBV19 and TRBJ1-2; 9 bases fit TRBD1. The V and J ends lost 6 bases and 5 bases, in that order; junction bases with no gene match: 10. The CDR3 runs to 15 residues. Germline V gives CDR1 LNHDA, CDR2 SQIVND (reference sequence).

CDR3 sequence (DNA): TGTGCCAGCAGCCAAGATCTCGGTGATTCACCCCTCCACTTT. It is translated as CASSQDLGDSPLHF. V and J are TRBV14 and TRBJ1-6; D unclear. Germline-derived CDR1 and CDR2 are SGHDN and FVKESK. The CDR3 consists of 14 residues. The V end lost 0 bases, the J end lost 8 bases, and 8 bases lay between the germline ends.

CDR3 residues: CASSFTQVSTGELFF. CDR3 nucleotide sequence: TGTGCCAGCAGCTTTACCCAGGTTTCCACCGGGGAGCTGTTTTTT. The V call is TRBV11-2, the J call TRBJ2-2; D is undetermined. The CDR3 has 15 amino acids. From germline, CDR1 is SGHAT and CDR2 FQNNGV. Between the trimmed V and J ends, which lost 3 bases and 4 bases, there was a span of 12 bases.

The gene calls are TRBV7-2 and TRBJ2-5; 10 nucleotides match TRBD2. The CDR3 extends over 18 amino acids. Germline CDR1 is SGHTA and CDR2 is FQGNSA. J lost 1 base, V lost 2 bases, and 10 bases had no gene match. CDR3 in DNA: TGTGCCAGCAGCTTAAAGAGGGTAGCGGGGGGTCCCCAAGAGACCCAGTACTTC. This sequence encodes CASSLKRVAGGPQETQYF.

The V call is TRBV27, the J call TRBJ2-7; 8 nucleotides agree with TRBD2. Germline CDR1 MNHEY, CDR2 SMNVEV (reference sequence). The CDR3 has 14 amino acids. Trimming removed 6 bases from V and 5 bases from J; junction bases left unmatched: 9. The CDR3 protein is CASSGGGRIHEQYF. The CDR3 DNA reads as TGTGCCAGCAGCGGGGGGGGGCGTATCCACGAGCAGTACTTC.

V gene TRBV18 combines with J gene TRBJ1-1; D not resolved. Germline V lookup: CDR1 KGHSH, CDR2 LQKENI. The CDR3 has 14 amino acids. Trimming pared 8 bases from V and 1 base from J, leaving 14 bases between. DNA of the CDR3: TGTGCCAGCGATAGACGGGAGAGGAACACTGAAGCTTTCTTT. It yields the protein CASDRRERNTEAFF.